The TCR beta chain described here comes from a study of OX40 agonist ivuxolimab in advanced cancers. Study summary: Ivuxolimab is a fully human IgG2 antibody that activates OX40 (CD134). One patient with hepatocellular carcinoma and two with cutaneous melanoma, three in all, had partial responses.

V lost 2 bases and J lost 0, with 5 bases in between. This CDR3 has 13 amino acids. Per the germline V gene, CDR1 is SGHRS and CDR2 is YFSETQ. Clones were read by immunoSEQ multiplex PCR, and TCRdb kept only the in-frame ones, dropping some. This table has about 98,000 clones, 80% to 90% appearing once. In this sample, this clone turned up once. Antigen unknown. Autoimmune disease history or systemic immunosuppression disqualified patients. Study-wide findings and caveats: At doses 0.1 to 3.0 mg/kg, CD4+ and CD8+ clones expanded.

The sequence came from an adult with an advanced solid tumor such as melanoma, head and neck, liver or kidney cancer. This specimen consisted of CD4+ or CD8+ T cells sorted from blood, obtained in a trial of the OX40 agonist ivuxolimab. The rearrangement uses TRBV5-1 and TRBJ1-1; D ambiguous. The CDR3 spells CASSFGMNTEAFF. CDR3 DNA sequence: TGCGCCAGCAGCTTTGGTATGAACACTGAAGCTTTCTTT. The full variable domain, rest sourced from reference TRBV5-1 and TRBJ1-1, is KAGVTQTPRYLIKTRGQQVTLSCSPISGHRSVSWYQQTPGQGLQFLFEYFSETQRNKGNFPGRFSGRQFSNSRSEMNVSTLELGDSALYLCASSFGMNTEAFFGQGTRLTVV.